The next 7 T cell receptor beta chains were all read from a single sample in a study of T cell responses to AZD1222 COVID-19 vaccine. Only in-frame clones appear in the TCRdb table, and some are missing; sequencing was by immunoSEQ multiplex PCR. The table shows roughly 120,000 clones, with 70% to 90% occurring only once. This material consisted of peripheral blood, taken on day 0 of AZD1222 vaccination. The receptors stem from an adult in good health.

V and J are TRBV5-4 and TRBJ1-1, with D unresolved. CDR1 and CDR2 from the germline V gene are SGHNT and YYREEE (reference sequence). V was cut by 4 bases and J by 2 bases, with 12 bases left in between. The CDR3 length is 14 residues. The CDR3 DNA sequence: TGTGCCAGCAGCGTTGACCGACGAAACACTGAAGCTTTCTTT. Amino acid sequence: CASSVDRRNTEAFF.

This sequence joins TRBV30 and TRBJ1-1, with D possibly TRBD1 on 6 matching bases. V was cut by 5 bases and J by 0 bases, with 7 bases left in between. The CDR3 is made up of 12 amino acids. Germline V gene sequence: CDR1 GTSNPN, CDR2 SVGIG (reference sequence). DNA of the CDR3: TGTGCCTGGGACAGGTTGAACACTGAAGCTTTCTTT. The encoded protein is CAWDRLNTEAFF.

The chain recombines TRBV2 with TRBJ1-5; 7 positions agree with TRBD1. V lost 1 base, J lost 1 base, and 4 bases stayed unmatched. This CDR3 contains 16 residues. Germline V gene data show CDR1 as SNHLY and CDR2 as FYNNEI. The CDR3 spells CASSEGTGESNQPQHF. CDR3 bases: TGTGCCAGCAGTGAAGGGACAGGAGAAAGCAATCAGCCCCAGCATTTT.

In nucleotides, the CDR3 is TGTGCCACCAGCAGAGATCGCGGAACCTCGGGGCGGGGAGAGCTGTTTTTT. This sequence encodes CATSRDRGTSGRGELFF. This chain joins TRBV15 and TRBJ2-2, with TRBD2 as a possible D gene (6 bases). The V gene's germline CDR1 is LNHNV and CDR2 YYDKDF (reference sequence). The CDR3 has 17 amino acids. The ends were cut back, 0 bases at V and 11 bases at J, with 22 bases in the middle.

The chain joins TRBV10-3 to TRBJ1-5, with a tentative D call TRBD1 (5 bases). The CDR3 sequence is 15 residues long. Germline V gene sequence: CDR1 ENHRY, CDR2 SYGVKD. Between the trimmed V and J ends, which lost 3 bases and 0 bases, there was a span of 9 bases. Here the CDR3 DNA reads TGTGCCATCAGTGAAGCAGGGTATAGCAATCAGCCCCAGCATTTT. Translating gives CAISEAGYSNQPQHF.

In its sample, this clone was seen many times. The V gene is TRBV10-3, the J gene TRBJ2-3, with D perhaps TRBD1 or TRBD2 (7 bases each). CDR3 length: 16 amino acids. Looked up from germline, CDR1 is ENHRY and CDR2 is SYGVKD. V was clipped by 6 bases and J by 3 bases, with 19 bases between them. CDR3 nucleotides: TGTGCCATCAGGGGGTCAGGGGGAGGGCCGACAGATACGCAGTATTTT. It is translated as CAIRGSGGGPTDTQYF.

CDR3 DNA sequence: TGTGCCAGCAGCTACAGGGTTAACACTGAAGCTTTCTTT. Amino acids: CASSYRVNTEAFF. This sequence joins TRBV12-3 or TRBV12-4 and TRBJ1-1; possible D gene TRBD1, 6 bases. Trimming left V 6 bases short and J 2 bases short, with 10 bases between. The CDR3 contains 13 residues.